The T cell receptor beta chain described here comes from a study of beta chain features in type 1 diabetes. General observations from the study: Type 1 diabetes patients showed a moderate but significant shortening of TCRB CDR3s in all four CD4+ subsets.

Reverse transcription of all isolated RNA meant that expressed TCRB transcripts were sequenced. Data came from immunoSEQ multiplex PCR; TCRdb stores just in-frame clones and leaves some out. Here the sample spans around 100,000 clones, around 30% being singletons. The V segment lost 2 bases and the J segment 0 bases; nucleotides outside the gene matches: 7. The CDR3 runs 17 residues. Germline V gene lookup returns CDR1 SNHLY and CDR2 FYNNEI. A word on this clone: Antigen: not known.

The sample taken for sequencing was central memory CD4+ T cells from blood. V gene TRBV2 combines with J gene TRBJ2-3; 8 bases are a match to TRBD2. The clonotype originates from a woman aged 18-35 years with type 1 diabetes. CDR3 amino acids: CASSEWGGGTSTDTQYF. CDR3 in DNA: TGTGCCAGCAGTGAATGGGGCGGGGGGACTAGCACAGATACGCAGTATTTT.